Listed below are T cell receptor beta chains from one sample, sequenced in a study of beta chain features in type 1 diabetes. TCRdb keeps only in-frame clones here, not all; method: immunoSEQ multiplex PCR. The table records approximately 90,000 clones, under 35% of them present only once. Sequencing was carried out using stem cell memory CD4+ T cells from blood. These receptors originate from a woman under 30 in good health. Both conserved end residues are part of each CDR3. The D gene is left open where the match is weak. The size of a clone is reported for some rows only, either as once, few or many, or as a class for expanded clones.

abundance: -; j_gene: TRBJ2-5; d_gene: -; v_gene: TRBV10-2; CDR3aa: CASSESSGQETQYF; CDR3nt: TGCGCCAGCAGTGAGTCCTCAGGCCAAGAGACCCAGTACTTC
abundance: few; j_gene: TRBJ1-1; d_gene: -; v_gene: TRBV6-6; CDR3aa: CASSSSVRTNTEAFF; CDR3nt: TGTGCCAGCAGTTCCTCGGTGAGAACGAACACTGAAGCTTTCTTT
abundance: -; j_gene: TRBJ1-2; d_gene: -; v_gene: TRBV7-2; CDR3aa: CASSLDRRGGYTF; CDR3nt: TGTGCCAGCAGCTTAGACAGGCGAGGTGGCTACACCTTC
abundance: few; j_gene: TRBJ2-5; d_gene: TRBD2; v_gene: TRBV4-1; CDR3aa: CASSQGGLAGQQETQYF; CDR3nt: TGCGCCAGCAGCCAGGGGGGACTAGCGGGACAACAAGAGACCCAGTACTTC
abundance: -; j_gene: TRBJ2-5; d_gene: -; v_gene: TRBV7-2; CDR3aa: CASSFQAVQETQYF; CDR3nt: TGTGCCAGCAGCTTCCAAGCGGTCCAAGAGACCCAGTACTTC
abundance: -; j_gene: TRBJ1-5; d_gene: TRBD1; v_gene: TRBV29-1; CDR3aa: CSVRTGTGFGGNQPQHF; CDR3nt: TGCAGCGTTCGAACCGGGACAGGGTTTGGTGGCAATCAGCCCCAGCATTTT
abundance: -; j_gene: TRBJ2-1; d_gene: TRBD1; v_gene: TRBV7-2; CDR3aa: CASSTSQGSFSYNEQFF; CDR3nt: TGTGCCAGCAGCACCTCACAGGGGTCCTTCTCCTACAATGAGCAGTTCTTC
abundance: -; j_gene: TRBJ1-5; d_gene: -; v_gene: TRBV11-1; CDR3aa: CASNRLGVFNQPQHF; CDR3nt: TGTGCCAGCAACCGTTTAGGGGTCTTCAATCAGCCCCAGCATTTT
abundance: few; j_gene: TRBJ1-1; d_gene: TRBD1; v_gene: TRBV6-6; CDR3aa: CASSYSILQGEAFF; CDR3nt: TGTGCCAGCAGTTACTCGATACTACAGGGGGAAGCTTTCTTT
abundance: -; j_gene: TRBJ2-3; d_gene: -; v_gene: TRBV6-6; CDR3aa: CASSYSGQVGGSTQYF; CDR3nt: TGTGCCAGCAGTTACTCTGGACAAGTGGGAGGATCTACGCAGTATTTT
abundance: -; j_gene: TRBJ2-1; d_gene: TRBD1; v_gene: TRBV5-1; CDR3aa: CASSSGQGGNEQFF; CDR3nt: TGCGCCAGCAGCTCGGGACAGGGGGGGAATGAGCAGTTCTTC
abundance: few; j_gene: TRBJ1-1; d_gene: -; v_gene: TRBV5-1; CDR3aa: CASSLGAGAMNTEAFF; CDR3nt: TGCGCCAGCAGCTTGGGGGCAGGCGCCATGAACACTGAAGCTTTCTTT
abundance: -; j_gene: TRBJ2-2; d_gene: -; v_gene: TRBV7-2; CDR3aa: CASRTYTGELFF; CDR3nt: TGTGCCAGCAGAACTTATACCGGGGAGCTGTTTTTT
abundance: few; j_gene: TRBJ2-3; d_gene: TRBD1; v_gene: TRBV30; CDR3aa: CAWTAGGSDTQYF; CDR3nt: TGTGCCTGGACGGCAGGGGGCTCAGATACGCAGTATTTT
abundance: -; j_gene: TRBJ1-2; d_gene: -; v_gene: TRBV27; CDR3aa: CASSLYINYGYTF; CDR3nt: TGTGCCAGCAGTTTATATATAAACTATGGCTACACCTTC